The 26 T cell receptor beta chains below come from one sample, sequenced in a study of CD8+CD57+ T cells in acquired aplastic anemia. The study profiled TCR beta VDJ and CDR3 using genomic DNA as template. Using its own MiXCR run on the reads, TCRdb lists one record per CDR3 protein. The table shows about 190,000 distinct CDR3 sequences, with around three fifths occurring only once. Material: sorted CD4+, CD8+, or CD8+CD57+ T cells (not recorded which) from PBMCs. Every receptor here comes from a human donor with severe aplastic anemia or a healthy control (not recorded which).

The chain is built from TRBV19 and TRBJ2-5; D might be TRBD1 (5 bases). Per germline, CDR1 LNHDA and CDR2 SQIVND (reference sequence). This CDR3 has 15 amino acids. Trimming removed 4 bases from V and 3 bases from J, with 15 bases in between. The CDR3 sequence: CASSRGPPPKETQYF. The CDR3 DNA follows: TGTGCCAGTAGTAGGGGCCCACCGCCCAAAGAGACCCAGTACTTC.

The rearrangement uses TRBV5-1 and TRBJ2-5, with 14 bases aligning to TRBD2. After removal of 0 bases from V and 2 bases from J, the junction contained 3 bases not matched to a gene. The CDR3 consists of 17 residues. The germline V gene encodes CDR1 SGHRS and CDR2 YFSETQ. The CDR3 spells CASSLGTSGGIQETQYF. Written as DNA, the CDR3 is TGCGCCAGCAGCTTGGGGACTAGCGGGGGGATTCAAGAGACCCAGTACTTC.

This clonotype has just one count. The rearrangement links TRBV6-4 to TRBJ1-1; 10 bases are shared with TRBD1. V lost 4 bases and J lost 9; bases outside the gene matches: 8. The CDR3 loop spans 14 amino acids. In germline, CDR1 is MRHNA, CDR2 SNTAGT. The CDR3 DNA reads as TGTGCCAGCAGTGCTGGACAGGGGGTTGGGAAAGCTTTCTTT. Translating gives CASSAGQGVGKAFF.

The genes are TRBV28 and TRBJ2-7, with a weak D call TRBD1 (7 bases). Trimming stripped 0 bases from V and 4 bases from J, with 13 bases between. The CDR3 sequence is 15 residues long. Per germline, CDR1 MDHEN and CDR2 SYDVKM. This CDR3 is CASSLWGQGGYEQYF. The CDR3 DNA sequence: TGTGCCAGCAGTTTATGGGGGCAGGGGGGATACGAGCAGTACTTC.

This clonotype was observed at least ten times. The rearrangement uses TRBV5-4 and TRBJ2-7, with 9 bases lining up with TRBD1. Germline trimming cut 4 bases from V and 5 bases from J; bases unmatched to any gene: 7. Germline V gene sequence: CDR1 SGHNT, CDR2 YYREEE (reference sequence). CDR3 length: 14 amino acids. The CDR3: CASSPGTGNHEQYF. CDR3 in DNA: TGTGCCAGCAGCCCCGGGACAGGGAACCACGAGCAGTACTTC.

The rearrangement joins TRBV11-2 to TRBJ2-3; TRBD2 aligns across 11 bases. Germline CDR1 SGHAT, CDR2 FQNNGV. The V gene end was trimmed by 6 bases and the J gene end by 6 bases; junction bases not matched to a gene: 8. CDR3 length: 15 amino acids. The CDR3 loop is CASSTLAGARDTQYF. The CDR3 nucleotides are TGTGCCAGCAGTACACTAGCGGGAGCACGGGATACGCAGTATTTT. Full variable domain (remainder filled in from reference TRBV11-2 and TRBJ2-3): EAGVAQSPRYKIIEKRQSVAFWCNPISGHATLYWYQQILGQGPKLLIQFQNNGVVDDSQLPKDRFSAERLKGVDSTLKIQPAKLEDSAVYLCASSTLAGARDTQYFGPGTRLTVL.

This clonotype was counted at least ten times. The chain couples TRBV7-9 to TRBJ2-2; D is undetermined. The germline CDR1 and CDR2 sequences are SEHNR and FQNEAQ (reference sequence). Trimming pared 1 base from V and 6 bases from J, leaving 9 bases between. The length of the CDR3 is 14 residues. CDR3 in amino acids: CASSLVVGSGELFF. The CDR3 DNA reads TGTGCCAGCAGCTTAGTTGTCGGCTCCGGGGAGCTGTTTTTT.

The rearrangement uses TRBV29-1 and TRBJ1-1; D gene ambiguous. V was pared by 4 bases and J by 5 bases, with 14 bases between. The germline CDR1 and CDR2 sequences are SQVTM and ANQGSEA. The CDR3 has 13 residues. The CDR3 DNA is TGCAGCGTTGCTCGGGGTACTAGGACTGAAGCTTTCTTT. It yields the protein CSVARGTRTEAFF.

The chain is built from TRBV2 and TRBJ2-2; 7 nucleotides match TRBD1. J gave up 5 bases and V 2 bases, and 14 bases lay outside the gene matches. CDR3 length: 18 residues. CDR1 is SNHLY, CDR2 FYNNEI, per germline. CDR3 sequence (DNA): TGTGCCAGCAGTGAACACCCGTTATCGACAGGGACAACCGGGGAGCTGTTTTTT. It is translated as CASSEHPLSTGTTGELFF.

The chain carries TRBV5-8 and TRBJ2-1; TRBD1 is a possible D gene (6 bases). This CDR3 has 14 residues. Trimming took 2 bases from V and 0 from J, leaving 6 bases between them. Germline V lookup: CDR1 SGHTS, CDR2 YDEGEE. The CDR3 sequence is CASSLGGSYNEQFF. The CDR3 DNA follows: TGTGCCAGCAGCTTAGGGGGCTCCTACAATGAGCAGTTCTTC. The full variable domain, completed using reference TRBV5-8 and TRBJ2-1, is EAGVTQSPTHLIKTRGQQATLRCSPISGHTSVYWYQQALGLGLQFLLWYDEGEERNRGNFPPRFSGRQFPNYSSELNVNALELEDSALYLCASSLGGSYNEQFFGPGTRLTVL.

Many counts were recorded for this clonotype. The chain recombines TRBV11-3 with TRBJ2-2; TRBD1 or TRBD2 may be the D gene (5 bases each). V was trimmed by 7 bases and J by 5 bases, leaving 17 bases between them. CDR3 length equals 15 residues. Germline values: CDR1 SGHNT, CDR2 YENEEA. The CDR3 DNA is TGTGCCAGCACCCACAGAGGGGAGAATACCGGGGAGCTGTTTTTT. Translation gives CASTHRGENTGELFF.

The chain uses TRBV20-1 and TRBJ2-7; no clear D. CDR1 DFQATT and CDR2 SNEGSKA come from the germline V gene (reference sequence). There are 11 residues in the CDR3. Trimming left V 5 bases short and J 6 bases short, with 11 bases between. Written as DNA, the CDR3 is TGCAGTGCTTCGCAAGCGTCCGAGCAGTACTTC. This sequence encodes CSASQASEQYF.

This chain's CDR3 is CASSVGQAPAPLHF. CDR3 bases: TGTGCCAGCAGCGTAGGACAGGCGCCGGCACCCCTCCACTTT. The rearrangement links TRBV18 to TRBJ1-6; 7 nucleotides line up with TRBD1. J was trimmed by 11 bases and V by 8 bases; bases with no gene match: 12. Germline loops: CDR1 KGHSH, CDR2 LQKENI. CDR3 length equals 14 residues.

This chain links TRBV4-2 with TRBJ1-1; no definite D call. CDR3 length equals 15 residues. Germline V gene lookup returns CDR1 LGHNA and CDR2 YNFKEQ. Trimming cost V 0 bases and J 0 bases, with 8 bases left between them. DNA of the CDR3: TGTGCCAGCAGCCAAGATGGCGGGCTGAACACTGAAGCTTTCTTT. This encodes CASSQDGGLNTEAFF.

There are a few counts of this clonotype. The CDR3 sequence: CASRGGITSYEQYF. The CDR3 nucleotides are TGTGCCAGCAGAGGTGGGATTACATCCTACGAGCAGTACTTC. The V gene is TRBV12-3 or TRBV12-4, the J gene TRBJ2-7, with D unresolved. There are 14 residues in the CDR3. The V and J ends lost 6 bases and 1 base respectively, with 13 bases between them.

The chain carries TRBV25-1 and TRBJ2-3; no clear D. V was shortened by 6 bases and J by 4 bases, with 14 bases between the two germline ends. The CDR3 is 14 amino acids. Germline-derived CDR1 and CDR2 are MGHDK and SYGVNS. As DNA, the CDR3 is TGTGCCAGCAGCCAAGGCCGATGGGCAGATACGCAGTATTTT. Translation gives CASSQGRWADTQYF.

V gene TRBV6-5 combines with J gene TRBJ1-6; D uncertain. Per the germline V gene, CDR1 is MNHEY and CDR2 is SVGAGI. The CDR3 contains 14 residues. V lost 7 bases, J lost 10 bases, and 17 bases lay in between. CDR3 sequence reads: CASTPVEMGSPLHF. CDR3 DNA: TGTGCCAGCACTCCAGTGGAAATGGGGTCACCCCTCCACTTT.

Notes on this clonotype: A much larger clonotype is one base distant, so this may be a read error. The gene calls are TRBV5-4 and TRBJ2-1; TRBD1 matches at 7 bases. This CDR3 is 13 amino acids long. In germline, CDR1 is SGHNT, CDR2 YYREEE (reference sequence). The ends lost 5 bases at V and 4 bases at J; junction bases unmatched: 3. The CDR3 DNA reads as TGTGCCAGCAGAGGGACAGTATACAATGAGCAGTTCTTC. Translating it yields CASRGTVYNEQFF.

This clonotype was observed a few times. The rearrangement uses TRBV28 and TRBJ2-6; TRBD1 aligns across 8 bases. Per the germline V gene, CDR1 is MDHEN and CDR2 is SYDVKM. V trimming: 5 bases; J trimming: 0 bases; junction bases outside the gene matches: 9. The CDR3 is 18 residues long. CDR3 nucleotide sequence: TGTGCCAGCAGTCCAGGACAGGGTGTCATCTCTGGGGCCAACGTCCTGACTTTC. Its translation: CASSPGQGVISGANVLTF.

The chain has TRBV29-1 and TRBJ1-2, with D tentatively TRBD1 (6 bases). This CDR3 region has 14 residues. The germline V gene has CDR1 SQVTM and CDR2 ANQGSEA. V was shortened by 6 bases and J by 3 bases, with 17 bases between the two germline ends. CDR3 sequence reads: CSVVGGPQDYGYTF. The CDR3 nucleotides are TGCAGCGTCGTAGGGGGGCCACAAGACTATGGCTACACCTTC.

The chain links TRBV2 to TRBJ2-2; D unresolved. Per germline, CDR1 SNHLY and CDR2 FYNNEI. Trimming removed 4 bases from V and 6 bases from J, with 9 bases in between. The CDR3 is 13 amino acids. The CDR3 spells CASSVIGPGELFF. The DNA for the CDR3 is TGTGCCAGCAGTGTGATCGGGCCCGGGGAGCTGTTTTTT.

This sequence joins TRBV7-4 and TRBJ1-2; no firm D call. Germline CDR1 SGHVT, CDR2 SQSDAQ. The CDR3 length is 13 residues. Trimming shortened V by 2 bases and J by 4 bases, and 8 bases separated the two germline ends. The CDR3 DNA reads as TGTGCCAGCAGCTTATCCGCTAGCTATGGCTACACCTTC. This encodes CASSLSASYGYTF.

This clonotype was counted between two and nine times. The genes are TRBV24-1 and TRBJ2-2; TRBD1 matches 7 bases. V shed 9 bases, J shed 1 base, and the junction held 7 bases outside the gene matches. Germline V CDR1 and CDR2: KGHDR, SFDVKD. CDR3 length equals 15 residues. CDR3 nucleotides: TGTGCCACCGGAAGGACAGGCGTGAACACCGGGGAGCTGTTTTTT. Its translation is CATGRTGVNTGELFF.

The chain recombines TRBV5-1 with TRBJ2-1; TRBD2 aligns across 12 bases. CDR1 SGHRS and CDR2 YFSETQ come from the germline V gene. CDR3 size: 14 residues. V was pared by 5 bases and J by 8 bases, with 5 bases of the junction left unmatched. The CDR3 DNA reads TGCGCCAGCAGACAGACTAGCGGGAGCGATGAGCAGTTCTTC. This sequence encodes CASRQTSGSDEQFF.

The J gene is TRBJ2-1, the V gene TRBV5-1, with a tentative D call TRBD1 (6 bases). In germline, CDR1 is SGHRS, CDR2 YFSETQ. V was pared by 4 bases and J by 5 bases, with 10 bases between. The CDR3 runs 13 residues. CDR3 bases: TGCGCCAGCAGCCCGACAGGTAACAATGAGCAGTTCTTC. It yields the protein CASSPTGNNEQFF.

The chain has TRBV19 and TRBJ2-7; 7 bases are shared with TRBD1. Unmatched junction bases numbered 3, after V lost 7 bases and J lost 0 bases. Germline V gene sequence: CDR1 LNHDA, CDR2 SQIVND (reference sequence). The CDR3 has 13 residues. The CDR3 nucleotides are TGTGCCAGTACCAAGGGGGCCTCCTACGAGCAGTACTTC. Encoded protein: CASTKGASYEQYF.